One sample yielded the 5 T cell receptor beta chains listed below, sequenced in a study of T-cell reconstitution after alpha-beta-depleted transplantation in children. Unique molecular identifiers were built into the TCRbeta library. A single record per CDR3 protein comes from TCRdb applying MiXCR to the PCR reads. The sample has roughly 490,000 distinct CDR3 sequences, about an eighth seen once. The source was PBMCs, mostly from graft donor cells, collected 180 days after TCRalphabeta/CD19-depleted stem cell transplant. The source of these receptors is a female patient between 2 and 10 years old who had a stem cell transplant for aplastic anemia, so the T cells may come from the graft donor.

A few counts support this clonotype. This sequence joins TRBV5-1 and TRBJ1-2; the match to TRBD1 covers 9 bases. The CDR3 runs to 15 residues. V lost 3 bases, J lost 4 bases, and 7 bases stayed unmatched. The germline gives CDR1 SGHRS, CDR2 YFSETQ. The CDR3 region is CASSSGPTGGYGYTF. As DNA, the CDR3 is TGCGCCAGCAGCTCCGGCCCGACAGGGGGCTATGGCTACACCTTC. The full variable domain, with the rest looked up from reference TRBV5-1 and TRBJ1-2, is KAGVTQTPRYLIKTRGQQVTLSCSPISGHRSVSWYQQTPGQGLQFLFEYFSETQRNKGNFPGRFSGRQFSNSRSEMNVSTLELGDSALYLCASSSGPTGGYGYTFGSGTRLTVV.

This clonotype was found a few times. This could be a read error, since a much larger clone is one nucleotide away. The chain links TRBV28 to TRBJ2-5, with unresolved D. Between the trimmed V and J ends, which lost 6 bases and 1 base, there was a span of 9 bases. This CDR3 region has 13 residues. Germline CDR1 reads MDHEN; CDR2 reads SYDVKM. CDR3 amino acids: CASSPMTQETQYF. The CDR3 nucleotides read TGTGCCAGCAGCCCTATGACCCAAGAGACCCAGTACTTC.

In this sample, this clonotype turned up a few times. The DNA of the CDR3 is TGTGCCAGCAGCGGCCAGGGTGCAGATACGCAGTATTTT. Translating gives CASSGQGADTQYF. This chain uses TRBV7-2 with TRBJ2-3; D perhaps matches TRBD1 (5 bases). Germline values: CDR1 SGHTA, CDR2 FQGNSA. The CDR3 is made up of 13 amino acids. V was clipped by 5 bases and J by 4 bases, with 10 bases between them.

The CDR3 loop is CATSRDLGSGTEAFF. CDR3 in DNA: TGTGCCACCAGCAGAGATCTTGGGTCCGGCACTGAAGCTTTCTTT. V is TRBV15 and J is TRBJ1-1; D ambiguous. V dropped 0 bases and J dropped 4 bases, with 12 bases sitting between them. CDR3 length equals 15 residues. Germline CDR1 reads LNHNV; CDR2 reads YYDKDF (reference sequence).

This clonotype was seen a handful of times. This chain joins TRBV6-2 or TRBV6-3 and TRBJ1-5; no clear D gene. Trimming cost V 2 bases and J 3 bases, with 17 bases left between them. In germline, CDR1 is MNHEY, CDR2 SVGEGT. The CDR3 runs to 17 residues. CDR3 amino acids: CASSYVVGSGTNQPQHF. CDR3 bases: TGTGCCAGCAGTTACGTCGTTGGGAGTGGCACCAATCAGCCCCAGCATTTT.